The entry that follows covers one TCR beta chain sequence. Random-hexamer reverse transcription was applied to roughly 0.45 to 1 ug RNA. The amplification used immunoSEQ multiplex PCR on TCR beta CDR3; it spanned 54 Vbeta and 13 Jbeta. One entry per CDR3 protein, called by TCRdb with MiXCR from the immunoSEQ multiplex PCR reads. Among around 150,000 distinct CDR3 sequences listed, around 95% were seen once. The CDR3 has 16 amino acids. The V gene's germline CDR1 is LGHNA and CDR2 YNFKEQ. V trimming: 0 bases; J trimming: 6 bases; junction bases outside the gene matches: 5. Sequencing of TCR beta covered CD8+ and CD4+ T cells obtained from blood. The data were taken from a study of CD8 T cells in Susac syndrome. Across the whole study: When blood was drawn, the patients with Susac syndrome were therapy-naive, on corticosteroids, or on intravenous immunoglobulin alone.

The specimen sequenced was CD4+ T cells from PBMCs. This receptor was identified in a human donor with Susac syndrome. V and J are TRBV4-2 and TRBJ2-7, with TRBD2 matching 13 bases. CDR3 nucleotides: TGTGCCAGCAGCCAAGAACCGGGACTAGCGGGACCCGAGCAGTACTTC. Its translation: CASSQEPGLAGPEQYF.